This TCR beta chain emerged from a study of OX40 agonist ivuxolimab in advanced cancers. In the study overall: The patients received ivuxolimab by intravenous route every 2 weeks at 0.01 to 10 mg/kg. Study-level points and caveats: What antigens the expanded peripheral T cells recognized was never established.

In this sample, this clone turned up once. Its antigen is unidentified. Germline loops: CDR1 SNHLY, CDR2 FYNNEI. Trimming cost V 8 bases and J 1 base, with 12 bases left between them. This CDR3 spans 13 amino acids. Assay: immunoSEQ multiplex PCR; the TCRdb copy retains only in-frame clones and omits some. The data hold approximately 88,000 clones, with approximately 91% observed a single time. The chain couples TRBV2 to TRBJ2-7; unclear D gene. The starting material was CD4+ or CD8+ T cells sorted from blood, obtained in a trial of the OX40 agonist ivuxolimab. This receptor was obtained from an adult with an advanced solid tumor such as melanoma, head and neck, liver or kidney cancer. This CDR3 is CASLAAPSYEQYF. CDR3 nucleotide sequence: TGTGCCAGCCTTGCGGCTCCATCCTACGAGCAGTACTTC.